The source of this TCR beta chain is a study of T-cell reconstitution after alpha-beta-depleted transplantation in children. Whole-study findings and limits: Some patients owed their high day-60 TCRbeta diversity to surviving recipient T cells and thymic progenitors.

Worth noting for this clonotype: Its antigen is as yet unknown.

A TCRbeta library incorporating unique molecular identifiers was prepared. Using its own MiXCR run on the PCR reads, TCRdb lists one record per CDR3 protein. The sample has some 830,000 distinct CDR3 sequences, approximately 15% seen once. The starting material was PBMCs, mostly from graft donor cells, obtained 360 days after TCRalphabeta/CD19-depleted stem cell transplant. The origin of this receptor is a male patient between 5 and 17 years old who had a stem cell transplant for acute lymphoblastic leukemia, so the T cells may come from the graft donor.

The DNA of the CDR3 is TGCAGCGTTGAAGATCCCCGACAGGTTAACTATGGCTACACCTTC. It yields the protein CSVEDPRQVNYGYTF. The chain couples TRBV29-1 to TRBJ1-2; maybe TRBD1 (6 bases). V gave up 0 bases and J gave up 1 base, with 12 bases separating them. The germline gives CDR1 SQVTM, CDR2 ANQGSEA. The CDR3 has 15 residues.